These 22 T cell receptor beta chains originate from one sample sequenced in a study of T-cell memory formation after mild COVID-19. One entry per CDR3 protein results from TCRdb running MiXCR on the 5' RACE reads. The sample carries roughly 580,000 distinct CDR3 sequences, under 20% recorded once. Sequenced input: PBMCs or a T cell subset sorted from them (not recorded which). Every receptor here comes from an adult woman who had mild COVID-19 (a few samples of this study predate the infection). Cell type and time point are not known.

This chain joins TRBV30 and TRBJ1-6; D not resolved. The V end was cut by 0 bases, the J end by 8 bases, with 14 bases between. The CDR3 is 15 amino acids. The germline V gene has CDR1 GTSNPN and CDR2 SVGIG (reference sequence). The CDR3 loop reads CAWSVPGPVDSPLHF. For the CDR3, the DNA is TGTGCCTGGAGTGTCCCTGGCCCGGTCGATTCACCCCTCCACTTT.

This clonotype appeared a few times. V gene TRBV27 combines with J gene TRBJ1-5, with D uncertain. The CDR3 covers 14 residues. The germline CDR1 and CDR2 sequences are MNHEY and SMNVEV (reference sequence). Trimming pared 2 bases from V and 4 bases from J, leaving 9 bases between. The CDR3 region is CASSLVWGNQPQHF. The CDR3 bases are TGTGCCAGCAGTTTAGTTTGGGGAAATCAGCCCCAGCATTTT.

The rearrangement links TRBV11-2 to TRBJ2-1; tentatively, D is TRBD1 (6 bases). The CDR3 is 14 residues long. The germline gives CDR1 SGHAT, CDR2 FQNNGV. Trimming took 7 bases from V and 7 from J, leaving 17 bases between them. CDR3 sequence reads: CASTFSAGQNEQFF. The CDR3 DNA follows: TGTGCCAGCACCTTCTCGGCTGGACAGAATGAGCAGTTCTTC.

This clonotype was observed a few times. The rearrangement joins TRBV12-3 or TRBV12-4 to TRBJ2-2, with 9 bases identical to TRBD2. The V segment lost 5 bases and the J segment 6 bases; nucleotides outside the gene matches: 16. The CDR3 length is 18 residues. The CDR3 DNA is TGTGCCAGCAGTCCAGCGGCGGTAGCGGGAGCGATTGCCGGGGAGCTGTTTTTT. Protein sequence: CASSPAAVAGAIAGELFF.

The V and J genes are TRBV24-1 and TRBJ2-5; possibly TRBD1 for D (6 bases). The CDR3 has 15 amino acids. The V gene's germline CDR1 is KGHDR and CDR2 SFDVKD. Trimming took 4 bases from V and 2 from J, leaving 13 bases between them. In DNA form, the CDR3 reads TGTGCCACCAGTGACGTGGACAGTTTACAAGAGACCCAGTACTTC. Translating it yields CATSDVDSLQETQYF.

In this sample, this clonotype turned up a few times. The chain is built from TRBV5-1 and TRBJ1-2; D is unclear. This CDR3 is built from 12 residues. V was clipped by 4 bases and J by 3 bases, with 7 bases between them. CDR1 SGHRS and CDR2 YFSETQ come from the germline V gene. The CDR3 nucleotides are TGCGCCAGCAGCACGGACGACTATGGCTACACCTTC. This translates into CASSTDDYGYTF.

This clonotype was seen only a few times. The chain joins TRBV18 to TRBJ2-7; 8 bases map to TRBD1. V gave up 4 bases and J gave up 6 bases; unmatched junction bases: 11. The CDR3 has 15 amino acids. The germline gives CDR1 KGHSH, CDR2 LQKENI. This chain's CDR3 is CASSRDGGQGLEQYF. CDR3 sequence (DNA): TGTGCCAGCTCACGCGACGGCGGACAGGGCCTCGAGCAGTACTTC.

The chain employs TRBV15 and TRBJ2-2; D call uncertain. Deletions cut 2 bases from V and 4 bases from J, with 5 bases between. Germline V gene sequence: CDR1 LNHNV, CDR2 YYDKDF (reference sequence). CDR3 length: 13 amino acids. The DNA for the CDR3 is TGTGCCACCAGCAGACCTTTCACCGGGGAGCTGTTTTTT. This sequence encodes CATSRPFTGELFF.

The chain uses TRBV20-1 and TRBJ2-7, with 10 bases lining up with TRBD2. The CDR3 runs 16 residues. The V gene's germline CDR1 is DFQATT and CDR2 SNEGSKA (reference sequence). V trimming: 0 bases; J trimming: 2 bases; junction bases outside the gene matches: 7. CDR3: CSARDPGTSETYEQYF. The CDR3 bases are TGCAGTGCTAGAGATCCCGGGACTAGCGAGACCTACGAGCAGTACTTC.

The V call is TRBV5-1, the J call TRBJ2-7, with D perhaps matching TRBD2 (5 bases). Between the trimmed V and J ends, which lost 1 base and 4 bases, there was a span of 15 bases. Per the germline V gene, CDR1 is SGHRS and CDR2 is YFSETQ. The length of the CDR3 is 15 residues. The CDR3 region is CASSLYGQEDYEQYF. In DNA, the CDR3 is TGCGCCAGCAGCTTGTATGGGCAGGAGGATTACGAGCAGTACTTC.

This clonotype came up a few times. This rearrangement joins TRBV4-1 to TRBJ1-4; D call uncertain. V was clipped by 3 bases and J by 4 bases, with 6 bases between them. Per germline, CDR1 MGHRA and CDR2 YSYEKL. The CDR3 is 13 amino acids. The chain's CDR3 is CASSQGLNEKLFF. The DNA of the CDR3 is TGCGCCAGCAGCCAGGGTCTTAATGAAAAACTGTTTTTT.

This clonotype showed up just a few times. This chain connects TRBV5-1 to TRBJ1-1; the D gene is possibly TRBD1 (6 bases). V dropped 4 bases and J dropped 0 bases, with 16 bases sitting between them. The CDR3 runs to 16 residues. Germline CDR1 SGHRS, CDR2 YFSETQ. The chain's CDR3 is CASSQTTGYMNTEAFF. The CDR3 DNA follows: TGCGCCAGCAGCCAAACCACAGGGTACATGAACACTGAAGCTTTCTTT.

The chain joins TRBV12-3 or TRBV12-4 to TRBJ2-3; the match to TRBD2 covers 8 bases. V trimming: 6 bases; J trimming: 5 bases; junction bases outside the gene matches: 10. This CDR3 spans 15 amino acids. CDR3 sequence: CASSPGGASKDTQYF. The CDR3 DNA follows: TGTGCCAGCAGCCCCGGGGGGGCGAGTAAAGATACGCAGTATTTT.

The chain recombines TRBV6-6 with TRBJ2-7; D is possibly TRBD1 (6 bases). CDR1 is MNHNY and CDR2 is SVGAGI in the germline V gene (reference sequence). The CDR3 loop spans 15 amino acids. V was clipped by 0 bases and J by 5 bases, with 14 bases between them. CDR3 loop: CASSYSIARGDEQYF. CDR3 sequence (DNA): TGTGCCAGCAGTTACTCGATAGCCAGGGGAGACGAGCAGTACTTC.

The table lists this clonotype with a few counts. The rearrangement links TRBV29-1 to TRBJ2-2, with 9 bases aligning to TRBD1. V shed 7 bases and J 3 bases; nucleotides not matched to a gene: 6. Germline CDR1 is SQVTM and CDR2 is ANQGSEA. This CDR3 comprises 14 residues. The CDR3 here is CSAIGQGHTGELFF. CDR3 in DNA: TGCAGCGCTATCGGACAGGGGCACACCGGGGAGCTGTTTTTT.

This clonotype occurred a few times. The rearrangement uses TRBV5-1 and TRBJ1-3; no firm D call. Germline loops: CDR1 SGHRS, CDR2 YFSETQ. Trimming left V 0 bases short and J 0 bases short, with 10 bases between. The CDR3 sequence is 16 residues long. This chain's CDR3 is CASSLDPADSGNTIYF. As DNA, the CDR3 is TGCGCCAGCAGCTTGGATCCGGCCGACTCTGGAAACACCATATATTTT.

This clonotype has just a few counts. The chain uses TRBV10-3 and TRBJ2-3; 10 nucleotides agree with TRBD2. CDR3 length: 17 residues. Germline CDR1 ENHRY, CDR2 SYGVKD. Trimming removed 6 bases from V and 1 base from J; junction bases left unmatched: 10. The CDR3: CAISPSVAGGGTDTQYF. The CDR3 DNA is TGTGCCATCAGCCCAAGTGTAGCGGGGGGCGGCACAGATACGCAGTATTTT.

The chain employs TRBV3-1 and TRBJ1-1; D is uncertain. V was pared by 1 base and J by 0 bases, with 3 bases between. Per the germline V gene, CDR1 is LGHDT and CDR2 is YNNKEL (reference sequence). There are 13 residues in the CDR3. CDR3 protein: CASSQVMNTEAFF. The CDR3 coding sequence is TGTGCCAGCAGCCAAGTGATGAACACTGAAGCTTTCTTT.

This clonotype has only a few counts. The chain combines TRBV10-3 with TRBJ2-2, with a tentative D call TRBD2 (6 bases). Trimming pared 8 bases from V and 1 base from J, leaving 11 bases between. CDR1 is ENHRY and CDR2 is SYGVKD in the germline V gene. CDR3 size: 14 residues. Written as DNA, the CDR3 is TGTGCCATCCGCGGCGGGATGAACACCGGGGAGCTGTTTTTT. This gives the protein CAIRGGMNTGELFF.

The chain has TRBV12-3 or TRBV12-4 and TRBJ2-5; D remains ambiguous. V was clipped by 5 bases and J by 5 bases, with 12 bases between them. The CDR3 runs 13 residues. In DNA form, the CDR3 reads TGTGCCAGCAGTCCGGACCAGTGGGAGACCCAGTACTTC. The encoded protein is CASSPDQWETQYF.

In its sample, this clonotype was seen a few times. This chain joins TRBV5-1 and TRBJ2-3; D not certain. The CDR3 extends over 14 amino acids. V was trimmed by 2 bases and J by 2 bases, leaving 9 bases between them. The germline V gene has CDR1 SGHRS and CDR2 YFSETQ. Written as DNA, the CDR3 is TGCGCCAGCAGCTTCGAGCAAATCACAGATACGCAGTATTTT. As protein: CASSFEQITDTQYF.

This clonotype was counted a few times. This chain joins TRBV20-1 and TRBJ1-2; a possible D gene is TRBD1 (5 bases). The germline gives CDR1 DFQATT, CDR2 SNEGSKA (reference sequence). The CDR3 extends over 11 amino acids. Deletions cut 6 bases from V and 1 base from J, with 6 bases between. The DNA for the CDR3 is TGCAGTGCCGGACATAACTATGGCTACACCTTC. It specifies CSAGHNYGYTF.